The clone carrying this T cell receptor (beta chain) has ten or more counts. The TCR beta CDR3 region was amplified from genomic DNA, with two rounds of multiplex PCR being used for the amplification. With primers specific to each TRBV and TRBJ gene, the first-round PCR was performed. TCRdb processed the multiplex PCR reads anew with MiXCR; each CDR3 protein has one entry. The repertoire consists of about 15,000 distinct CDR3 sequences, with about two fifths occurring once and the leading ten covering more than 35%. Germline V gene lookup returns CDR1 SQVTM and CDR2 ANQGSEA. V was shortened by 4 bases and J by 10 bases, with 22 bases between the two germline ends. CDR3 size: 15 residues. This entry belongs to a study of prognosis after radiotherapy for stage I lung cancer. Study-wide background: Roughly 13 men and a handful of women, aged roughly 53 to 85 and with a median age of around 79 years, made up the patients. No patient was treated with concurrent therapy while undergoing stereotactic body radiotherapy. A median of approximately 7 months after radiotherapy, distant metastases were seen in a few patients, while no significant progression was shown by 15. Of the patients, more than five had squamous cell carcinoma and about a dozen had adenocarcinoma tumors.

Sequenced material: PBMCs, taken before or after stereotactic body radiation therapy (not recorded which). This sequence joins TRBV29-1 and TRBJ1-4; D is uncertain. The source is a donor aged 50 or older with non-small cell lung cancer. The CDR3 nucleotides read TGCAGCGTTGTTTTCTCCGGCGGGTCTTTCGGAAAACTGTTTTTT. It specifies CSVVFSGGSFGKLFF. The complete variable domain, with remaining parts taken from reference TRBV29-1 and TRBJ1-4, reads SAVISQKPSRDICQRGTSLTIQCQVDSQVTMMFWYRQQPGQSLTLIATANQGSEATYESGFVIDKFPISRPNLTFSTLTVSNMSPEDSSIYLCSVVFSGGSFGKLFFGSGTQLSVL.